Here is one T cell receptor (beta chain) with its context. The assay was immunoSEQ multiplex PCR, and TCRdb's table has in-frame clones only and misses some. Of just under 65,000 clones listed, roughly 91% are singletons. This sample stems from a study of T cell changes during pregnancy in multiple sclerosis. Per the germline V gene, CDR1 is SGHTA and CDR2 is FQGTGA. V was clipped by 2 bases and J by 5 bases; unmatched bases: 0. The CDR3 has 13 amino acids. The genes are TRBV7-3 and TRBJ1-2; 9 bases fit TRBD1. The sample in question was peripheral blood, obtained in the third trimester of pregnancy. The TCR comes from a female donor in good health, enrolled as a control in a pregnancy study. The CDR3 sequence: CASSLGTGYGYTF. CDR3 coding DNA: TGTGCCAGCAGCTTAGGGACAGGGTATGGCTACACCTTC.